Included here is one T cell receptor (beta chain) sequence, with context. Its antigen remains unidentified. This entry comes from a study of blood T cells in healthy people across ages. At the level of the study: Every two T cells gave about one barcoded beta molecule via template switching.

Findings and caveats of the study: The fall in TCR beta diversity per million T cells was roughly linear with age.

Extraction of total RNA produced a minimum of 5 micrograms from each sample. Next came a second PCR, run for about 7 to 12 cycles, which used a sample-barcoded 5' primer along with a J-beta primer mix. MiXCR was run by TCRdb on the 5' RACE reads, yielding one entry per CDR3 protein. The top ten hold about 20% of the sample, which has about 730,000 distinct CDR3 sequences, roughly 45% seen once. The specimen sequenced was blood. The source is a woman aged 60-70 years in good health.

The CDR3 DNA sequence: TGCAGTGCTATGAGGAGCGGGGGAAGCACAGATACGCAGTATTTT. It translates to CSAMRSGGSTDTQYF. The chain has TRBV20-1 and TRBJ2-3, with 8 bases that match TRBD2. The length of the CDR3 is 15 residues. Germline CDR1 is DFQATT and CDR2 is SNEGSKA (reference sequence). The V and J ends lost 4 bases and 0 bases, in that order; junction bases with no gene match: 6.